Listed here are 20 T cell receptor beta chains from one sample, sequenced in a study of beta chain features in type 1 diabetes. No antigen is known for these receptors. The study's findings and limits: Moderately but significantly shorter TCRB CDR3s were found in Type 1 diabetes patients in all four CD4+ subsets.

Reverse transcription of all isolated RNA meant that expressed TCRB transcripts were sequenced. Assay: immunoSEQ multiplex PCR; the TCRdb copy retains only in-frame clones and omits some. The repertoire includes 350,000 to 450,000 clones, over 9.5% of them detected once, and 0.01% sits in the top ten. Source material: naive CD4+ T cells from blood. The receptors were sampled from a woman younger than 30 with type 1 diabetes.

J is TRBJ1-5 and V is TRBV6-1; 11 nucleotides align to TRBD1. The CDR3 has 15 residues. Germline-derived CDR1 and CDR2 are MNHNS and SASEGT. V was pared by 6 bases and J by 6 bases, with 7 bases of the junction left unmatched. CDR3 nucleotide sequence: TGTGCCAGCAGGTCCGGGACAGGGGGTGGTCAGCCCCAGCATTTT. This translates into CASRSGTGGGQPQHF.

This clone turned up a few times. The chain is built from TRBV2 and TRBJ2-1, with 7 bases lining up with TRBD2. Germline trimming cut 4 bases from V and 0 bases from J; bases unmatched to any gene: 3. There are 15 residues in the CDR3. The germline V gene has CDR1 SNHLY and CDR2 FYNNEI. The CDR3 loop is CASSGGGSSYNEQFF. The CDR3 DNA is TGTGCCAGCAGTGGCGGCGGGAGCTCCTACAATGAGCAGTTCTTC.

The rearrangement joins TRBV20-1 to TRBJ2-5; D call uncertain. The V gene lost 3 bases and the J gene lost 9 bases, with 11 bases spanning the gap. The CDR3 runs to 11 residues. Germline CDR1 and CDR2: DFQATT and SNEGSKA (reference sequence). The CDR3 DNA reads TGCAGTGCTAGTAGGCGTGAGGCCCAGTACTTC. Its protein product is CSASRREAQYF.

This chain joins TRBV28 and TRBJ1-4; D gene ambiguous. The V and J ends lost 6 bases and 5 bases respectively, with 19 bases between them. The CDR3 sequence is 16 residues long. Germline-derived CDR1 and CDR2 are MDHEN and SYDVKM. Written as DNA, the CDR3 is TGTGCCAGCAGCCCCGTCCTCCTGGGCTTAAATGAAAAACTGTTTTTT. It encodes CASSPVLLGLNEKLFF.

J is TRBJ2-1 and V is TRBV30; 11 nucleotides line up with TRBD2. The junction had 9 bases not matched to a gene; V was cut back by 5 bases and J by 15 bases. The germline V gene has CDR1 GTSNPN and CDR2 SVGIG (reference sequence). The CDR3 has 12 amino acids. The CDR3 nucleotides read TGTGCCTGGTTAGCGGGAGGGATAGTCATGTTCTTC. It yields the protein CAWLAGGIVMFF.

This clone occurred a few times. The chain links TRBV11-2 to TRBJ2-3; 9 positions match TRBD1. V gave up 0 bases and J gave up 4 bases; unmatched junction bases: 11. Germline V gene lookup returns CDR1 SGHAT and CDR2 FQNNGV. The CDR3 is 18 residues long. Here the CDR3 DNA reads TGTGCCAGCAGCTTAGAGGGCCTTCAGGACAGGGGCTCAGATACGCAGTATTTT. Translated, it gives CASSLEGLQDRGSDTQYF.

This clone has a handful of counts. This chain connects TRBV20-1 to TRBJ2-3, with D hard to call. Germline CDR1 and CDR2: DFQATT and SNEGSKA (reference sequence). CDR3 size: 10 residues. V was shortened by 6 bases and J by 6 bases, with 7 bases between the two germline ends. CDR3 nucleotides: TGCAGTGCGGGCGAGGATACGCAGTATTTT. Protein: CSAGEDTQYF.

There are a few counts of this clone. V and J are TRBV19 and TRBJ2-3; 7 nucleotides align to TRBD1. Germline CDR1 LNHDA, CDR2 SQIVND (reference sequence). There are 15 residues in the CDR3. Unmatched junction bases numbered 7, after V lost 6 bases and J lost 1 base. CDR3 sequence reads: CASSDRDRGTDTQYF. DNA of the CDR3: TGTGCCAGTAGCGACCGGGACAGAGGCACAGATACGCAGTATTTT.

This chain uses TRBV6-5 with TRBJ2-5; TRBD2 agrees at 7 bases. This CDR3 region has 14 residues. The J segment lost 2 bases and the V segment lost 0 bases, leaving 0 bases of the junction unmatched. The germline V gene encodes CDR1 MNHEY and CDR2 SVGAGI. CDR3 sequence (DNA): TGTGCCAGCAGTTACTCGCGGGGGCAAGAGACCCAGTACTTC. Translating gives CASSYSRGQETQYF.

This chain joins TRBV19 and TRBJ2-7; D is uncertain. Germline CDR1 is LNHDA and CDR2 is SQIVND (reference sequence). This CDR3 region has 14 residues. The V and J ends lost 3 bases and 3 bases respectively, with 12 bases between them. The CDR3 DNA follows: TGTGCCAGTAGTATTTCTTACAGTAGCTACGAGCAGTACTTC. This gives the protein CASSISYSSYEQYF.

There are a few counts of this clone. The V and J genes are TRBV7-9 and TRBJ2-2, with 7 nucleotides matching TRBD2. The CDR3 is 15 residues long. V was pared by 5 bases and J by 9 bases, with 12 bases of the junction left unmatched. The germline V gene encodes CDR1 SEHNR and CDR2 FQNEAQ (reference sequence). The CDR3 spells CASSVLAPVFRELFF. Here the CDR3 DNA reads TGTGCCAGCAGCGTACTAGCGCCGGTGTTCAGGGAGCTGTTTTTT.

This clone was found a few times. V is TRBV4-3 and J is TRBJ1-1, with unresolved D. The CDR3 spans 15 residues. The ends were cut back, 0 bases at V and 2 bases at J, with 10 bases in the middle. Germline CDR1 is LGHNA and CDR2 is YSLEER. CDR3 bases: TGCGCCAGCAGCCAAGAAGCAGGTGGAAACACTGAAGCTTTCTTT. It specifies CASSQEAGGNTEAFF.

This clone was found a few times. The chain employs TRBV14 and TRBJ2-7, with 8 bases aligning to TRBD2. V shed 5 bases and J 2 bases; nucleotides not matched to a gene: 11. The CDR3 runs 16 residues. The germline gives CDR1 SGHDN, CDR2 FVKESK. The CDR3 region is CASSARGSGETYEQYF. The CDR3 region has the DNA TGTGCCAGCAGCGCTCGGGGTAGCGGGGAGACCTACGAGCAGTACTTC.

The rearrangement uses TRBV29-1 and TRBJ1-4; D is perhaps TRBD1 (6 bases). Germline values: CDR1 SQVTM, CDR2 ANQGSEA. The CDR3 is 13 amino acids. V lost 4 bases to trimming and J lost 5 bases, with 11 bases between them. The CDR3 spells CSVGDTKNEKLFF. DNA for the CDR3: TGCAGCGTTGGGGACACCAAGAATGAAAAACTGTTTTTT.

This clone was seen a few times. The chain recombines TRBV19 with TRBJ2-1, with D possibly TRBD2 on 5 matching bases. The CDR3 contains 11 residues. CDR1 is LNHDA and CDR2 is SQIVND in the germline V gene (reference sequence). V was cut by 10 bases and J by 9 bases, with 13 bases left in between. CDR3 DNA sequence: TGTGCCACCACCTCAGGAGGTGAGCAGTTCTTC. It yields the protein CATTSGGEQFF.

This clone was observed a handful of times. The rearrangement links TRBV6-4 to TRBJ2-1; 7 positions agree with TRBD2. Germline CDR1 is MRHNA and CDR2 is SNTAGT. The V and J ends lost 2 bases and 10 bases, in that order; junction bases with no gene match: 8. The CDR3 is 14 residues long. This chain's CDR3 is CASSDTPSGGEQFF. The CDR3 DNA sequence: TGTGCCAGCAGTGACACCCCGTCCGGGGGGGAGCAGTTCTTC.

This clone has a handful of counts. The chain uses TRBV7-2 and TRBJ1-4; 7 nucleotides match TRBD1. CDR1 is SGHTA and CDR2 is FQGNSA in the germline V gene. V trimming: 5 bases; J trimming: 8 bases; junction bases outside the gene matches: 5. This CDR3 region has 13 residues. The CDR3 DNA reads TGTGCCAGCAGCCGGGACAGAGCCGAAAAACTGTTTTTT. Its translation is CASSRDRAEKLFF.

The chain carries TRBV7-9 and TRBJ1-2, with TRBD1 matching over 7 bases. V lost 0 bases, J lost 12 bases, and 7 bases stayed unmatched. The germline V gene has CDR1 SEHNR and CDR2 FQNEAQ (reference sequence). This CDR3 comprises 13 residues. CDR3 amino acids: CASSLARQGPHTF. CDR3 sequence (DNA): TGTGCCAGCAGCTTAGCCAGACAGGGACCCCACACCTTC.

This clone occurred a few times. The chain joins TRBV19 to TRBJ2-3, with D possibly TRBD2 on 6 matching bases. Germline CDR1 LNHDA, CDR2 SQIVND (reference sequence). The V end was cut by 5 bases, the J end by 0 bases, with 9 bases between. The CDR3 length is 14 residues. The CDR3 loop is CASSPRDSTDTQYF. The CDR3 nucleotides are TGTGCCAGTAGTCCGCGGGACAGCACAGATACGCAGTATTTT.

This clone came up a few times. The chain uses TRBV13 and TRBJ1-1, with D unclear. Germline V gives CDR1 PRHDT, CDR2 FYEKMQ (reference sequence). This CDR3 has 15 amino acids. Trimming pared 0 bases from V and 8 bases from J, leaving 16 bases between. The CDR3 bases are TGTGCCAGCAGCTTAGGCTCCTTACTTCGGTTCGAAGCTTTCTTT. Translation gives CASSLGSLLRFEAFF. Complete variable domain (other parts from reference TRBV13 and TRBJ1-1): AAGVIQSPRHLIKEKRETATLKCYPIPRHDTVYWYQQGPGQDPQFLISFYEKMQSDKGSIPDRFSAQQFSDYHSELNMSSLELGDSALYFCASSLGSLLRFEAFFGQGTRLTVV.